A selection of T cell receptor beta chains follows, all from one sample in a study of shared clonotypes between healthy human individuals. Generated by immunoSEQ multiplex PCR, the TCRdb table keeps only in-frame clones and is missing some. The table shows about 1.1 million clones, with 78% occurring only once. Material: memory CD4+ T cells from PBMCs. All receptors come from a man between 18 and 29 years old in good health. Some clones in this sample may be carry-over from other donors' samples. CDR3s include the opening cysteine and the closing phenylalanine or tryptophan. Fields, in order: V gene, CDR3 protein.

v_gene: TRBV2; CDR3aa: CASGFWGGNEKLFF
v_gene: TRBV20-1; CDR3aa: CSARYVEKGLF
v_gene: TRBV18; CDR3aa: CASSQNTDGYEQYF
v_gene: TRBV21-1; CDR3aa: CASSKAGGLAGVTYEQYF
v_gene: TRBV9; CDR3aa: CASSARATLDMQYF
v_gene: TRBV28; CDR3aa: CASSPGQGHGEQYF
v_gene: TRBV5-1; CDR3aa: CASSGGTGRSDEQFF
v_gene: TRBV28; CDR3aa: CASNSPGTGDPDEQFF
v_gene: TRBV27; CDR3aa: CASSRGGAKNIQYF
v_gene: TRBV11-2; CDR3aa: CASSLGRLNTDTQYF
v_gene: TRBV6-5; CDR3aa: CASSLQGGSYEQYF
v_gene: TRBV6-4; CDR3aa: CASSDPMTGSDQPQHF
v_gene: TRBV5-1; CDR3aa: CASSEYTGVEKLFF
v_gene: TRBV5-1; CDR3aa: CASSLREYVTGELFF
v_gene: TRBV11-2; CDR3aa: CASSLDTTSGGSTDTQYF
v_gene: TRBV28; CDR3aa: CASSFGTSGASYNEQFF
v_gene: TRBV25-1; CDR3aa: CASSGGEAPGRRANEQFF
v_gene: TRBV7-3; CDR3aa: CASSLNPGNEQFF
v_gene: TRBV5-4; CDR3aa: CASSSRQSMNTEAFF
v_gene: TRBV27; CDR3aa: CASSPGRAGLAKNIQYF
v_gene: TRBV15; CDR3aa: CATSRVGSGINEQFF
v_gene: TRBV10-3; CDR3aa: CAISESRGFYEQYF
v_gene: TRBV19; CDR3aa: CASSIVGRGNTEAFF
v_gene: TRBV6-5; CDR3aa: CASRSTGTTREQYF
v_gene: TRBV7-9; CDR3aa: CASSSTGLPSGNTIYF
v_gene: TRBV5-1; CDR3aa: CASSRDGGSEQYF
v_gene: TRBV6-1; CDR3aa: CASRRQGSTDTQYF
v_gene: TRBV4-2; CDR3aa: CASSPSGGQGADTQYF
v_gene: TRBV2; CDR3aa: CASMPGQLNGYTF
v_gene: TRBV5-1; CDR3aa: CASSLGTGEGPQHF
v_gene: TRBV6-1; CDR3aa: CASSTETGINYGYTF
v_gene: TRBV11-2; CDR3aa: CASRRGSGYYNEQFF
v_gene: TRBV7-2; CDR3aa: CASSLVALDYEQYF
v_gene: TRBV5-4; CDR3aa: CASSLGDRGHANEKLFF
v_gene: TRBV7-9; CDR3aa: CASSFGTYEQYF
v_gene: TRBV27; CDR3aa: CASRLRQDPPFSYEQYF
v_gene: TRBV5-6; CDR3aa: CASTPGVRTEAFF
v_gene: TRBV10-1; CDR3aa: CASSVQGTPYNEQFF
v_gene: TRBV5-1; CDR3aa: CASSPGTSGTGEQYF
v_gene: TRBV5-6; CDR3aa: CASSLGGRGRYNEQFF
v_gene: TRBV7-6; CDR3aa: CATWGGRNSGNTIYF
v_gene: TRBV30; CDR3aa: CAWRTQGDYYGYTF
v_gene: TRBV5-1; CDR3aa: CASSENRVRGTTEAFF
v_gene: TRBV5-6; CDR3aa: CASSLVGETQYF
v_gene: TRBV5-1; CDR3aa: CASSLEHLGGEKLFF
v_gene: TRBV5-6; CDR3aa: CASSSGLANEQFF